The present entry profiles one T cell receptor (beta chain) with its context. The entry originates in a study of blood T cell repertoires in COVID-19. Overall study context: T cells, B-cell-depleted T cells, or PBMCs supplied cDNA or gDNA.

The CDR3 loop spans 15 amino acids. Germline V lookup: CDR1 MNHEY, CDR2 SMNVEV (reference sequence). Trimming stripped 4 bases from V and 3 bases from J, with 15 bases between. Some clones are missing from TCRdb's copy, which holds only in-frame ones; the method was immunoSEQ multiplex PCR. The profile shows just over 300,000 clones, 90% of them singletons. The chain recombines TRBV27 with TRBJ1-1, with D possibly matching TRBD1 (5 bases). Sequencing input: PBMCs or T cells enriched from blood (not recorded which). This clonotype originated in a woman aged 18-29 years with acute COVID-19. The DNA for the CDR3 is TGTGCCAGCAGTTCCCCGGGGGTGCTAGACACTGAAGCTTTCTTT. Its translation: CASSSPGVLDTEAFF.